These 14 T cell receptor beta chains came from one sample sequenced in a study of OX40 agonist ivuxolimab in advanced cancers. Measured with immunoSEQ multiplex PCR; TCRdb has only the in-frame clones, and not every one. The table has 80,000 to 95,000 clones, approximately 90% seen once. The specimen was CD4+ or CD8+ T cells sorted from blood, collected in a trial of the OX40 agonist ivuxolimab. The receptors originated from an adult with an advanced solid tumor such as melanoma, head and neck, liver or kidney cancer.

The CDR3 coding sequence is TGTGCCAGCAGCCCCCTGCCCGGAGCGGAGGCTTTCTTT. Translation gives CASSPLPGAEAFF. V usage is TRBV7-9 and J usage is TRBJ1-1, with no clear D. The CDR3 runs to 13 residues. Trimming left V 5 bases short and J 11 bases short, with 18 bases between. CDR1 and CDR2 (germline): SEHNR, FQNEAQ (reference sequence).

The rearrangement links TRBV30 to TRBJ2-5; 7 nucleotides line up with TRBD1. The trim removed 2 bases at V and 3 bases at J, leaving 6 bases unmatched. CDR3 length: 14 residues. Germline V CDR1 and CDR2: GTSNPN, SVGIG (reference sequence). CDR3: CAWSIPGQKETQYF. CDR3 DNA: TGTGCCTGGAGTATTCCGGGACAGAAAGAGACCCAGTACTTC. Filled out from reference TRBV30 and TRBJ2-5, the complete variable domain reads SQTIHQWPATLVQPVGSPLSLECTVEGTSNPNLYWYRQAAGRGLQLLFYSVGIGQISSEVPQNLSASRPQDRQFILSSKKLLLSDSGFYLCAWSIPGQKETQYFGPGTRLLVL.

The chain carries TRBV23-1 and TRBJ1-1, with D possibly TRBD1 on 6 matching bases. TRBV23-1 carries the ORF label, with uncertain function. The V gene lost 0 bases and the J gene lost 12 bases, with 17 bases spanning the gap. The CDR3 length is 14 residues. DNA for the CDR3: TGCGCCAGCAGTCAATCCTTTCGGCGAACAGGGTCTTTCTTT. This encodes CASSQSFRRTGSFF.

The V call is TRBV9, the J call TRBJ1-2; 8 nucleotides agree with TRBD1. After removal of 3 bases from V and 5 bases from J, the junction contained 9 bases not matched to a gene. Germline assignment: CDR1 SGDLS and CDR2 YYNGEE. CDR3 size: 15 residues. The CDR3 region is CASSAQGQAIYGYTF. The CDR3 DNA is TGTGCCAGCAGCGCCCAGGGACAGGCGATTTATGGCTACACCTTC.

This clone has a single count. The V and J genes are TRBV19 and TRBJ2-1; a weak D match, TRBD2 (6 bases). CDR3 length: 14 residues. Germline CDR1 LNHDA, CDR2 SQIVND (reference sequence). The V end was cut by 10 bases, the J end by 5 bases, with 18 bases between. CDR3 region: CATGVGIADNEQFF. The CDR3 DNA reads TGTGCCACTGGTGTCGGCATAGCGGACAATGAGCAGTTCTTC.

The V call is TRBV28, the J call TRBJ2-7; D is unresolved. The CDR3 is 15 residues long. V shed 1 base and J shed 3 bases, with 13 bases lying between them. Germline V gene data show CDR1 as MDHEN and CDR2 as SYDVKM. The DNA for the CDR3 is TGTGCCAGCAGTTTATCCTCCGAACCCCTCTACGAGCAGTACTTC. It is translated as CASSLSSEPLYEQYF. Combining the CDR3 with reference TRBV28 and TRBJ2-7 gives the whole variable domain DVKVTQSSRYLVKRTGEKVFLECVQDMDHENMFWYRQDPGLGLRLIYFSYDVKMKEKGDIPEGYSVSREKKERFSLILESASTNQTSMYLCASSLSSEPLYEQYFGPGTRLTVT.

This clone was counted only a few times. The chain couples TRBV9 to TRBJ1-1; D not resolved. The V gene's germline CDR1 is SGDLS and CDR2 YYNGEE. V lost 0 bases and J lost 0, with 3 bases in between. The CDR3 extends over 13 amino acids. The CDR3 spells CASSVDVNTEAFF. In DNA, the CDR3 is TGTGCCAGCAGCGTAGATGTGAACACTGAAGCTTTCTTT.

This chain links TRBV29-1 with TRBJ2-5, with 10 bases lining up with TRBD2. The germline gives CDR1 SQVTM, CDR2 ANQGSEA. The CDR3 covers 14 residues. V trimming: 6 bases; J trimming: 5 bases; junction bases outside the gene matches: 9. CDR3 bases: TGCAGCGTCTTGGGTCTAGCGGGGGTCGAGACCCAGTACTTC. This translates into CSVLGLAGVETQYF.

V gene TRBV5-1 combines with J gene TRBJ2-7; 9 positions agree with TRBD2. With 0 bases clipped from V and 1 base from J, the junction kept 8 bases outside the gene matches. Germline CDR1 and CDR2: SGHRS and YFSETQ. This CDR3 contains 17 residues. For the CDR3, the DNA is TGCGCCAGCAGCTTGGAGGGTAGCGGGAGTGGTTCCTACGAGCAGTACTTC. Encoded protein: CASSLEGSGSGSYEQYF.

The V gene is TRBV6-5, the J gene TRBJ2-7, with TRBD1 identical over 8 bases. The V and J ends lost 7 bases and 7 bases, in that order; junction bases with no gene match: 9. There are 13 residues in the CDR3. CDR1 is MNHEY and CDR2 is SVGAGI in the germline V gene. The chain's CDR3 is CASNRGQGGEQYF. The CDR3 coding sequence is TGTGCCAGCAACCGAGGACAGGGAGGTGAGCAGTACTTC.

This chain uses TRBV5-1 with TRBJ2-1; 11 nucleotides line up with TRBD2. Germline CDR1 is SGHRS and CDR2 is YFSETQ. Trimming took 3 bases from V and 9 from J; bases not matched to a gene: 8. There are 15 residues in the CDR3. The DNA for the CDR3 is TGCGCCAGCAGCTCTGAGACTAGCGGGACGAGTGAGCAGTTCTTC. Its translation: CASSSETSGTSEQFF.

This clone was picked up a small number of times. The chain has TRBV29-1 and TRBJ2-1, with D possibly TRBD2 on 6 matching bases. Germline V gene sequence: CDR1 SQVTM, CDR2 ANQGSEA. Trimming removed 8 bases at V and 6 bases at J, with 8 bases between. The CDR3 has 10 amino acids. CDR3 residues: CSYGSNEQFF. DNA for the CDR3: TGCAGCTACGGGAGCAATGAGCAGTTCTTC.

This clone was recorded a few times. The gene calls are TRBV7-9 and TRBJ2-1; D is possibly TRBD1 (6 bases). Germline lookup yields CDR1 SEHNR and CDR2 FQNEAQ (reference sequence). The CDR3 is 15 residues long. V lost 6 bases to trimming and J lost 8 bases, with 20 bases between them. DNA for the CDR3: TGTGCCAGCAGACCACAGGGCCCGAGTTGGGATGAGCAGTTCTTC. Translating it yields CASRPQGPSWDEQFF.

This chain's CDR3 is CASSPAGSGGLYGYTF. The CDR3 coding sequence is TGTGCCAGCTCACCAGCGGGATCAGGGGGCCTCTATGGCTACACCTTC. This chain connects TRBV18 to TRBJ1-2; 8 positions agree with TRBD1. Germline V CDR1 and CDR2: KGHSH, LQKENI. This CDR3 has 16 amino acids. V shed 2 bases and J 4 bases; nucleotides not matched to a gene: 9.